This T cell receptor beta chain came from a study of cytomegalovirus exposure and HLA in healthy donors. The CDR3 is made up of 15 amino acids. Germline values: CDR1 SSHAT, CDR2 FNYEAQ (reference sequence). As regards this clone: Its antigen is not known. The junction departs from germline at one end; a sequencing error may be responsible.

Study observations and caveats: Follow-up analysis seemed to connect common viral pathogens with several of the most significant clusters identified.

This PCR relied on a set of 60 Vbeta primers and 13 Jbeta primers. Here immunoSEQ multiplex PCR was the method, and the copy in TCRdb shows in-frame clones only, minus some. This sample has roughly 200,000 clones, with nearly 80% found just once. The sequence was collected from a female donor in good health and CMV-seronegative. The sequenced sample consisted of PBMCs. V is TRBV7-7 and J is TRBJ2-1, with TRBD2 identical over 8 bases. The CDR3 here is CASSFGAGGLNEQFF. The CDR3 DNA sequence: TGTGCTAGCAGCTTTGGGGCGGGAGGACTCAATGAGCAGTTCTTC. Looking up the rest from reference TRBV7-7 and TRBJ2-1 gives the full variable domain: GAGVSQSPRYKVTKRGQDVTLRCDPISSHATLYWYQQALGQGPEFLTYFNYEAQPDKSGLPSDRFSAERPEGSISTLTIQRTEQRDSAMYRCASSFGAGGLNEQFFGPGTRLTVL.